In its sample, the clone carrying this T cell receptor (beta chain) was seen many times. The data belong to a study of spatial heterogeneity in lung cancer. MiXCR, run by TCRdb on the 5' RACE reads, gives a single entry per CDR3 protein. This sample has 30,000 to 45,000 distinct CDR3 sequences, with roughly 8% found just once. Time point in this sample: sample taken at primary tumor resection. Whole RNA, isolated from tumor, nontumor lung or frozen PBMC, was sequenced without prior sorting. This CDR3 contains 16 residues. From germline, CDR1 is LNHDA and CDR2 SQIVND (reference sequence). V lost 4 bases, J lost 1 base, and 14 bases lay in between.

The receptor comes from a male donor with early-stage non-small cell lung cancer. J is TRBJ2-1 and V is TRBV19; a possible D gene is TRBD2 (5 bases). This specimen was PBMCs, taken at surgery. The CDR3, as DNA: TGTGCCAGTAGTAAACTAGTTTTAAGGTCCTACAATGAGCAGTTCTTC. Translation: CASSKLVLRSYNEQFF. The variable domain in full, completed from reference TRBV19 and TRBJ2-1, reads DGGITQSPKYLFRKEGQNVTLSCEQNLNHDAMYWYRQDPGQGLRLIYYSQIVNDFQKGDIAEGYSVSREKKESFPLTVTSAQKNPTAFYLCASSKLVLRSYNEQFFGPGTRLTVL.